This T cell receptor beta chain was observed in a study of blood T cell repertoires in COVID-19. Study processing details: From reference gene primer amplification, estimates of nucleated cell counts were derived. Using immunoSEQ multiplex PCR, the repertoire was profiled, and TCRdb retains in-frame clones only, with some absent. V and J calls and clone size are those listed in that table; D and trimming were worked out from the DNA. The sample lists some 220,000 clones; about 78% were seen once. Sequences were obtained from peripheral blood. The clonotype comes from a woman in her 70s with acute or convalescent COVID-19.

The CDR3 DNA follows: TGTGCCAGCAGCTTGGAGCGGGGGGGCTGGGAGACCCAGTACTTC. It is translated as CASSLERGGWETQYF. The V call is TRBV5-6, the J call TRBJ2-5; 10 bases map to TRBD2. The CDR3 totals 15 residues. The germline CDR1 and CDR2 sequences are SGHDT and YYEEEE. The V and J ends lost 0 bases and 5 bases, in that order; junction bases with no gene match: 4.